Following are 16 T cell receptor beta chains from one sample sequenced in a study of blood T cell repertoires in COVID-19. The protocol was immunoSEQ multiplex PCR, while the TCRdb copy is restricted to in-frame clones and leaves out a portion. Among about 370,000 clones listed, around 90% were seen once. The sequenced sample consisted of peripheral blood. Every receptor here comes from a woman in her twenties or thirties with COVID-19, enrolled during active disease.

This clone came up once. The chain is built from TRBV6-4 and TRBJ2-2; a possible D gene is TRBD2 (6 bases). V lost 3 bases, J lost 5 bases, and 13 bases lay in between. Germline V lookup: CDR1 MRHNA, CDR2 SNTAGT. This CDR3 has 15 amino acids. The CDR3 region has the DNA TGTGCCAGCAGTGAAAATGGAGGGGTGACCGGGGAGCTGTTTTTT. Translating gives CASSENGGVTGELFF.

This sequence joins TRBV5-6 and TRBJ1-1; D gene uncertain. The germline CDR1 and CDR2 sequences are SGHDT and YYEEEE. The V end lost 1 base, the J end lost 5 bases, and 6 bases lay between the germline ends. The CDR3 runs 12 residues. The CDR3 spells CASSLSVTEAFF. CDR3 nucleotide sequence: TGTGCCAGCAGCTTGTCCGTTACTGAAGCTTTCTTT.

V is TRBV28 and J is TRBJ1-5; a possible D gene is TRBD1 (5 bases). Germline loops: CDR1 MDHEN, CDR2 SYDVKM. This CDR3 contains 13 residues. V lost 6 bases and J 9 bases, leaving 15 bases between the germline ends. The CDR3 protein is CASSLDSLRPQHF. The DNA for the CDR3 is TGTGCCAGCAGCTTAGACAGCCTTAGGCCCCAGCATTTT. Full variable domain (outside the CDR3, taken from reference TRBV28 and TRBJ1-5): DVKVTQSSRYLVKRTGEKVFLECVQDMDHENMFWYRQDPGLGLRLIYFSYDVKMKEKGDIPEGYSVSREKKERFSLILESASTNQTSMYLCASSLDSLRPQHFGDGTRLSIL.

The chain uses TRBV9 and TRBJ2-5, with a weak D call TRBD1 (5 bases). V lost 0 bases and J 1 base, leaving 22 bases between the germline ends. The germline gives CDR1 SGDLS, CDR2 YYNGEE. The CDR3 is made up of 19 amino acids. For the CDR3, the DNA is TGTGCCAGCAGCGTAGACCCCTCGTCGGCAGGGAAGTTCCAAGAGACCCAGTACTTC. As protein: CASSVDPSSAGKFQETQYF. Drawing the rest from reference TRBV9 and TRBJ2-5, the complete variable domain is DSGVTQTPKHLITATGQRVTLRCSPRSGDLSVYWYQQSLDQGLQFLIQYYNGEERAKGNILERFSAQQFPDLHSELNLSSLELGDSALYFCASSVDPSSAGKFQETQYFGPGTRLLVL.

J is TRBJ2-5 and V is TRBV7-2; 7 bases are shared with TRBD1. The CDR3 runs 14 residues. The germline CDR1 and CDR2 sequences are SGHTA and FQGNSA. V was pared by 7 bases and J by 4 bases, with 9 bases of the junction left unmatched. The CDR3 spells CASTPRPGGETQYF. The DNA for the CDR3 is TGTGCCAGCACCCCGAGGCCAGGGGGAGAGACCCAGTACTTC.

This chain joins TRBV19 and TRBJ1-2; D may be TRBD1 (5 bases). Germline CDR1 reads LNHDA; CDR2 reads SQIVND (reference sequence). The CDR3 covers 14 residues. Between the trimmed V and J ends, which lost 3 bases and 10 bases, there was a span of 18 bases. CDR3 in DNA: TGTGCCAGTAGTATGTCCCAGACAGACGACGCCTACACCTTC. Its translation: CASSMSQTDDAYTF.

The chain has TRBV28 and TRBJ2-5; TRBD2 matches 14 bases. The V segment lost 11 bases and the J segment 5 bases; nucleotides outside the gene matches: 13. Germline V CDR1 and CDR2: MDHEN, SYDVKM. CDR3 length equals 16 residues. The CDR3 is CALGLAGGRGVETQYF. The CDR3 DNA reads as TGTGCCCTTGGACTAGCGGGGGGCCGGGGCGTCGAGACCCAGTACTTC.

The chain combines TRBV3-1 (or the pseudogene TRBV3-2) with TRBJ2-1; 15 positions match TRBD2. Per the germline V gene, CDR1 is LGHDT and CDR2 is YNNKEL (reference sequence). CDR3 length: 17 amino acids. V gave up 4 bases and J gave up 3 bases; unmatched junction bases: 4. CDR3 sequence (DNA): TGTGCCAGCAGCCGGACTAGCGGGAGGGCCAGCTACAATGAGCAGTTCTTC. Amino acids: CASSRTSGRASYNEQFF.

This clone was counted ten times or more. The V gene is TRBV3-1 (or the pseudogene TRBV3-2), the J gene TRBJ2-5; D not resolved. This CDR3 comprises 13 residues. With 3 bases removed from V and 3 bases from J, the gap between germline ends came to 8 bases. CDR1 and CDR2 from the germline V gene are LGHDT and YNNKEL (reference sequence). The CDR3 spells CASSQLLKETQYF. CDR3 DNA: TGTGCCAGCAGCCAGTTACTTAAAGAGACCCAGTACTTC.

The chain employs TRBV6-1 and TRBJ2-1, with 9 bases fitting TRBD2. V dropped 4 bases and J dropped 0; count of bases not matched to a gene: 4. This CDR3 region has 16 residues. Germline values: CDR1 MNHNS, CDR2 SASEGT. CDR3 bases: TGTGCCAGCAGTGTGAGCGGGAGGAGCTCCTACAATGAGCAGTTCTTC. This encodes CASSVSGRSSYNEQFF.

The chain employs TRBV28 and TRBJ1-4; 9 bases map to TRBD1. CDR1 is MDHEN, CDR2 SYDVKM, per germline. The CDR3 loop spans 15 amino acids. V lost 8 bases and J lost 5; bases outside the gene matches: 9. The DNA for the CDR3 is TGTGCCAGCCAAACAGGGGGCAGACTCAATGAAAAACTGTTTTTT. Encoded protein: CASQTGGRLNEKLFF.

The chain joins TRBV11-2 to TRBJ1-1, with TRBD1 matching 10 bases. V lost 4 bases and J lost 6; bases outside the gene matches: 8. The germline CDR1 and CDR2 sequences are SGHAT and FQNNGV. The CDR3 has 15 residues. CDR3 coding DNA: TGTGCCAGCAGCTCCCTCTCGACAGGGGGCGCTGAAGCTTTCTTT. Its protein is CASSSLSTGGAEAFF.

With regard to this clone: The same CDR3 also results from other DNA sequences found in this sample. The CDR3 DNA reads as TGTGCCAGCAGGACAACAGATACGCAGTATTTT. Its protein is CASRTTDTQYF. V and J are TRBV7-2 and TRBJ2-3, with D hard to call. Germline V CDR1 and CDR2: SGHTA, FQGNSA. The CDR3 length is 11 residues. Trimming took 6 bases from V and 3 from J, leaving 4 bases between them. The full variable domain, its missing parts supplied by reference TRBV7-2 and TRBJ2-3, is GAGVSQSPSNKVTEKGKDVELRCDPISGHTALYWYRQSLGQGLEFLIYFQGNSAPDKSGLPSDRFSAERTGGSVSTLTIQRTQQEDSAVYLCASRTTDTQYFGPGTRLTVL.

This clone was recorded only once. This chain links TRBV12-3 or TRBV12-4 with TRBJ2-1, with 7 positions matching TRBD1. The CDR3 is made up of 13 amino acids. The J segment lost 9 bases and the V segment lost 1 base, leaving 3 bases of the junction unmatched. As DNA, the CDR3 is TGTGCCAGCAGTTTAGACAGGGGTGGTGAGCAGTTCTTC. Translating gives CASSLDRGGEQFF.

J is TRBJ2-3 and V is TRBV1; TRBD2 is the table's D call, not checked against the DNA. TRBV1 is shown as a pseudogene. The CDR3 runs to 13 residues. Written as DNA, the CDR3 is TGCACCAGCAGCCTAGTAGGAGGAGATACGCAGTATTTT. Amino acids: CTSSLVGGDTQYF.

This clone showed up just once. CDR3 in DNA: TGTGCCAGCTCACGAGGAGGCACTGAAGCTTTCTTT. It specifies CASSRGGTEAFF. V is TRBV18 and J is TRBJ1-1; D is uncertain. V was pared by 4 bases and J by 4 bases, with 7 bases between. The CDR3 is 12 amino acids. Looked up from germline, CDR1 is KGHSH and CDR2 is LQKENI.